The rows below give T cell receptor beta chains drawn from one sample of a study of spatial heterogeneity in lung cancer. TCRdb reprocessed the 5' RACE reads via MiXCR and lists one record per CDR3 protein. The sample lists 20,000 to 25,000 distinct CDR3 sequences, about 4.4% seen once, with roughly 9.6% in the top ten. The source material was lung tumor tissue, sampled at surgery. The receptors were sampled from a male donor with early-stage non-small cell lung cancer. CDR3s include the opening cysteine and the closing phenylalanine or tryptophan. The order of the fields is D gene, CDR3 length, V gene, J gene, clone size, CDR3 DNA, CDR3 protein. The D gene is left open where the match is weak. Some rows mark clone size as missing; the rest say once, few, many or name a class of expanded clone.

>-|14|TRBV7-2|TRBJ1-6|many
TGTGCCAGCAGCTCTGGACGAGTCAATTCACCCCTCCACTTT
CASSSGRVNSPLHF
>TRBD1|14|TRBV5-1|TRBJ2-1|many
TGCGCCAGCAGCTTCGACAGGGGGGGCAATGAGCAGTTCTTC
CASSFDRGGNEQFF
>TRBD2|15|TRBV20-1|TRBJ2-7|many
TGCAGTGCGCTCTCGGGGGGAGGGCCGGATGACGAGCAGTACTTC
CSALSGGGPDDEQYF
>-|16|TRBV5-6|TRBJ1-1|many
TGTGCCAGCAGCTTCGCCGCCGGGGCAGCAAACACTGAAGCTTTCTTT
CASSFAAGAANTEAFF
>TRBD1|15|TRBV5-1|TRBJ2-5|many
TGCGCCAGCAGCTTGACCGGACAGGGTGTCGAGACCCAGTACTTC
CASSLTGQGVETQYF
>TRBD2|23|TRBV6-2/TRBV6-3|TRBJ2-1|many
TGTGCCAGCAGTCCTTACCCCGGCGCAGGGTCTCGCGGGAGAGGCGGGTCCTACAATGAGCAGTTCTTC
CASSPYPGAGSRGRGGSYNEQFF
>-|14|TRBV7-6|TRBJ2-7|many
TGTGCCAGCAGCTTATTAGGCAGGATGAACGAGCAGTACTTC
CASSLLGRMNEQYF
>-|16|TRBV7-8|TRBJ1-1|many
TGTGCCAGCAGCTTAGGGAACACTATTGAAAACACTGAAGCTTTCTTT
CASSLGNTIENTEAFF
>-|15|TRBV10-3|TRBJ1-2|many
TGTGCCATCAGTGAACAAGGGCCTCTAATGGGCGGCTACACCTTC
CAISEQGPLMGGYTF
>-|13|TRBV6-7|TRBJ2-7|many
TGTGCCAGCACCTTACGTAGATCCTACGAGCAGTACTTC
CASTLRRSYEQYF
>-|13|TRBV5-4|TRBJ2-2|medium-sized
TGTGCCAGCAGCTTGGTTAGGACCGGGGAGCTGTTTTTT
CASSLVRTGELFF
>TRBD2|16|TRBV29-1|TRBJ2-3|medium-sized
TGCAGCGTTGAAGTTGCCAGCGGGAGGGCCACAGATACGCAGTATTTT
CSVEVASGRATDTQYF
>-|16|TRBV7-6|TRBJ2-7|many
TGTGCCAGCAGCCGGGGGTTAAACCCCTTCGACTACGAGCAGTACTTC
CASSRGLNPFDYEQYF
>-|16|TRBV6-2/TRBV6-3|TRBJ2-4|many
TGTGCCAGCAGTTATGACAGAAGTATAGCCAAAAACATTCAGTACTTC
CASSYDRSIAKNIQYF
>TRBD2|14|TRBV20-1|TRBJ2-3|-
TGCAGTGCTCCACGGGAGGGAGGCACAGATACGCAGTATTTT
CSAPREGGTDTQYF
>TRBD1|15|TRBV7-8|TRBJ2-1|many
TGTGCCAGCAGCTTAGTGGGGACAGTTTACAATGAGCAGTTCTTC
CASSLVGTVYNEQFF
>TRBD2|16|TRBV11-2|TRBJ2-1|-
TGTGCCAGCAGTTCCCTCTTAGCGGGCCGGCGTGGGGAGCAGTTCTTC
CASSSLLAGRRGEQFF
>-|14|TRBV6-6|TRBJ1-5|-
TGTGCCAGCAGTTACAGGGGTAGCAATCAGCCCCAGCATTTT
CASSYRGSNQPQHF
>-|15|TRBV20-1|TRBJ1-2|many
TGCAGTGCTAGAGACCAACCAGGGTATTCCTATGGCTACACCTTC
CSARDQPGYSYGYTF
>-|15|TRBV28|TRBJ1-5|many
TGTGCCAGCACCAAGTGGGACGGAGTAAATCAGCCCCAGCATTTT
CASTKWDGVNQPQHF
>-|14|TRBV5-1|TRBJ1-1|many
TGCGCCAGCAGCTTGGTACGTATGAACACTGAAGCTTTCTTT
CASSLVRMNTEAFF
>-|16|TRBV10-3|TRBJ1-5|many
TGTGCCATCAGTGATAGTCGAGTATCAAGCAATCAGCCCCAGCATTTT
CAISDSRVSSNQPQHF
>-|13|TRBV3-1|TRBJ1-6|many
TGTGCCAGCAGAGACAGCCCTAATTCACCCCTCCACTTT
CASRDSPNSPLHF
>-|11|TRBV29-1|TRBJ1-2|few
TGCAGCGTTGGGACACACTATGGCTACACCTTC
CSVGTHYGYTF
>-|15|TRBV28|TRBJ2-2|many
TGTGCCAGCAGTTTGCCAACGGACAGCACCGGGGAGCTGTTTTTT
CASSLPTDSTGELFF
>-|17|TRBV4-1|TRBJ1-6|-
TGCGCCAGCAGCCAAGGCGGGTTGGGGGGGGATAATTCACCCCTCCACTTT
CASSQGGLGGDNSPLHF
>-|13|TRBV2|TRBJ1-3|many
TGTGCCAGCGCAGGTCAATATGGAAACACCATATATTTT
CASAGQYGNTIYF
>-|13|TRBV5-1|TRBJ1-1|many
TGCGCCAGCAGCTTTGACGGGAGCCTTGAAGCTTTCTTT
CASSFDGSLEAFF
>-|15|TRBV6-5|TRBJ2-5|many
TGTGCCAGCACCCTCATGAGGGGCGGCTCGGAGACCCAGTACTTC
CASTLMRGGSETQYF
>-|14|TRBV28|TRBJ1-4|large
TGTGCCAGCAGTTCCGCCGACCTAAATGAAAAACTGTTTTTT
CASSSADLNEKLFF
>TRBD2|13|TRBV6-5|TRBJ2-1|few
TGTGCCAGCAGTTATGGCAGCGGGAGAGCGCAGTTCTTC
CASSYGSGRAQFF
>TRBD1|14|TRBV5-1|TRBJ2-7|many
TGCGCCAGCAGCGGGGACAGGGGAACCTACGAGCAGTACTTC
CASSGDRGTYEQYF
>TRBD1|14|TRBV7-9|TRBJ1-1|-
TGTGCCAGCAGCTTAGAGGGACAGTACACTGAAGCTTTCTTT
CASSLEGQYTEAFF
>-|13|TRBV21-1|TRBJ2-7|many
TGTGCCAGCAGCACAATCCCACCGGAAGCGCAGTACTTC
CASSTIPPEAQYF
>TRBD1|15|TRBV3-1|TRBJ1-3|many
TGTGCCAGCAGCCACGGACAGGGGGCTGGAAACACCATATATTTT
CASSHGQGAGNTIYF
>-|15|TRBV6-5|TRBJ1-1|many
TGTGCCAGCAACTCTAACTGGGGCCCAAACACTGAAGCTTTCTTT
CASNSNWGPNTEAFF
>-|11|TRBV6-5|TRBJ2-3|many
TGTGCCAGCACTCAGTGGGATACGCAGTATTTT
CASTQWDTQYF
>-|15|TRBV12-3/TRBV12-4|TRBJ1-5|many
TGTGCCAGCAGTTTTGTCTCTGGGGCCGATCAGCCCCAGCATTTT
CASSFVSGADQPQHF